A selection of T cell receptor beta chains follows, all from one sample in a study of OX40 agonist ivuxolimab in advanced cancers. Generated by immunoSEQ multiplex PCR, the TCRdb table keeps only in-frame clones and is missing some. Here the sample spans approximately 58,000 clones, less than 90% being singletons. The material was CD4+ or CD8+ T cells sorted from blood, obtained in a trial of the OX40 agonist ivuxolimab. Receptors originate from an adult with an advanced solid tumor such as melanoma, head and neck, liver or kidney cancer. CDR3s leave out the opening cysteine and the closing phenylalanine or tryptophan.

j_call v_call cdr3_aa
TRBJ2-3 TRBV5-1 ASSLGSPSTDTQY
NA TRBV7-6 ASSLDGGEYEQY
TRBJ2-1 TRBV2 ASSDGLAGSNEQF
TRBJ2-3 TRBV29-1 SVDASGVTDTQY
TRBJ1-2 TRBV7-3 ASSLAAGRGYT
TRBJ1-5 TRBV27 ASRRGNSNQPQH
TRBJ2-1 TRBV18 ASSPGRDNEQF
TRBJ2-7 TRBV5-4 ASSLGLPGQGYHEQY
TRBJ2-3 TRBV2 ASSITDTQY
TRBJ2-7 TRBV7-2 ASSFQEPSSYEQY
TRBJ2-2 TRBV2 ASKQPSENTGELF
TRBJ1-1 TRBV7-8 ASSLGPGQGSTEAF
TRBJ2-7 TRBV11-2 ASSLGGSTYEQY
TRBJ2-1 TRBV25-1 ASSVASGHNEQF
TRBJ2-1 TRBV29-1 SVASFGGDSYNEQF
TRBJ2-7 TRBV7-6 ASSLGVGNSYEQY